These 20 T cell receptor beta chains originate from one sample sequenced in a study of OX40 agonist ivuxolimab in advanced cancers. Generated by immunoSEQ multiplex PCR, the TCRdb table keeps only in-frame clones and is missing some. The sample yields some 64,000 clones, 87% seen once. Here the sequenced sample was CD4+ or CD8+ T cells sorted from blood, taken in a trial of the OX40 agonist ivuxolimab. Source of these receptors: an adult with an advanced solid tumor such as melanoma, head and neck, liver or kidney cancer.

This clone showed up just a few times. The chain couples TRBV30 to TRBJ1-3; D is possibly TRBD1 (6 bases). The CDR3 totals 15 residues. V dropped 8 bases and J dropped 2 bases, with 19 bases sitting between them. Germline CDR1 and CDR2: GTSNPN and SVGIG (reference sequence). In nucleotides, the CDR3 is TGTGCCGGCGGAGAGGGGGTAGACACTGGAAACACCATATATTTT. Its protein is CAGGEGVDTGNTIYF.

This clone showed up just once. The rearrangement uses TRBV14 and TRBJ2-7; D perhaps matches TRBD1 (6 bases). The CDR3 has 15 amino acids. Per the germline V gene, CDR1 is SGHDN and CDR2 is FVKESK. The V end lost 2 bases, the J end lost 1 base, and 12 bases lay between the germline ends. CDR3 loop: CASSQMGDKSYEQYF. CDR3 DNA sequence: TGTGCCAGCAGCCAAATGGGGGACAAGTCCTACGAGCAGTACTTC.

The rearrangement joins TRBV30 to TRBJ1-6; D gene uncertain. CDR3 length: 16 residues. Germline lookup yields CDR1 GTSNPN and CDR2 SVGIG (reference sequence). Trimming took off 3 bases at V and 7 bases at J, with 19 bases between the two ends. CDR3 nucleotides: TGTGCCTGGAGGGTCCCCGGTGGCGGGAGAAATTCACCCCTCCACTTT. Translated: CAWRVPGGGRNSPLHF.

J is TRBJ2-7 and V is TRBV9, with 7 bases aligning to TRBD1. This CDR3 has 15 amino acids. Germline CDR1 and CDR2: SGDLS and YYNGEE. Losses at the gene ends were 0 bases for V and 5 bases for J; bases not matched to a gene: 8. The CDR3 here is CASSVEGGRGNEQYF. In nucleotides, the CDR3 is TGTGCCAGCAGCGTAGAAGGGGGCAGGGGTAACGAGCAGTACTTC.

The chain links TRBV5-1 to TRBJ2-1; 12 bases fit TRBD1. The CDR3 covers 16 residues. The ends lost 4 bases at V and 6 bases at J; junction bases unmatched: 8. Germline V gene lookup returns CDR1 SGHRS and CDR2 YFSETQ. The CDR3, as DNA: TGCGCCAGCAGCCCTACCGGGACAGGGGGCCTCAATGAGCAGTTCTTC. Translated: CASSPTGTGGLNEQFF.

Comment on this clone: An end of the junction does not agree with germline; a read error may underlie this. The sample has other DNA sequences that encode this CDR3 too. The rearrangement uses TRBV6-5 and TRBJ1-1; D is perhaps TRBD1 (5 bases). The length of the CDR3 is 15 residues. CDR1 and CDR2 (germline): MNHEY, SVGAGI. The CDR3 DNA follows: TGTGCTAGCAGTTACTCTATGGACATGAACACTGAAGCTTTCTTT. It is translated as CASSYSMDMNTEAFF.

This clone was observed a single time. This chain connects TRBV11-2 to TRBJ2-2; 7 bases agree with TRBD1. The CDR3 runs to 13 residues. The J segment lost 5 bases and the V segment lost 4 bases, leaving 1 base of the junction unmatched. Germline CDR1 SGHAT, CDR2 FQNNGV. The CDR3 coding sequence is TGTGCCAGCAGCTCGACAGGGACCGGGGAGCTGTTTTTT. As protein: CASSSTGTGELFF.

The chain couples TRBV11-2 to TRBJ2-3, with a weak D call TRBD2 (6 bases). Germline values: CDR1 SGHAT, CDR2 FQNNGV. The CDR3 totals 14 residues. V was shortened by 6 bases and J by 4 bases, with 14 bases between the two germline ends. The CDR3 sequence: CASRSGTPADTQYF. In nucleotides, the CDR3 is TGTGCCAGCAGGTCCGGGACTCCAGCAGATACGCAGTATTTT.

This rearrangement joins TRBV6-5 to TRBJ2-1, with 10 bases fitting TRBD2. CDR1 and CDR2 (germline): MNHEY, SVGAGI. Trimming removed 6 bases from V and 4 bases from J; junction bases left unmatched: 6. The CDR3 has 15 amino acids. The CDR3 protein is CASRIGLAEYNEQFF. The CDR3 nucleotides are TGTGCCAGCAGAATCGGACTAGCGGAATACAATGAGCAGTTCTTC.

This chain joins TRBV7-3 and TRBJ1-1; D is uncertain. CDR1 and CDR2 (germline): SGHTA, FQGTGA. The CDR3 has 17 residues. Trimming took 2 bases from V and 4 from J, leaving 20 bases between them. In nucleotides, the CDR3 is TGTGCCAGCAGCTTATCCCCTATTCGGGGTATCGGCACTGAAGCTTTCTTT. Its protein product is CASSLSPIRGIGTEAFF.

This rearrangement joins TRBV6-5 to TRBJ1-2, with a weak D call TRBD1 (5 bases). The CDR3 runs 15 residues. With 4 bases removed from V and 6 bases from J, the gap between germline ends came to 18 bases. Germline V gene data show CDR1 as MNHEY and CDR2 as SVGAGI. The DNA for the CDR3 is TGTGCCAGCAGTTCCCGACCTTTTGGGGGGGATGGCTACACCTTC. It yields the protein CASSSRPFGGDGYTF.

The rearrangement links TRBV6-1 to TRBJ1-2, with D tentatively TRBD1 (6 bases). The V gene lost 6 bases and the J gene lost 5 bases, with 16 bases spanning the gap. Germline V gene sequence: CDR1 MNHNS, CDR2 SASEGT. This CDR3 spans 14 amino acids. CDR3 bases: TGTGCCAGCAGCCCCAGGGGTGGTGGGTATGGCTACACCTTC. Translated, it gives CASSPRGGGYGYTF.

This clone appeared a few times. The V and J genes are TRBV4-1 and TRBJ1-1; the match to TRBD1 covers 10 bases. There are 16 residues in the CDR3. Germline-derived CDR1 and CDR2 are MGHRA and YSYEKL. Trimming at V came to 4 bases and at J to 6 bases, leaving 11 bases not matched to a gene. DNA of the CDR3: TGCGCCAGCAGCCCGAACGAGGACAGGGGGTTCGCTGAAGCTTTCTTT. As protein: CASSPNEDRGFAEAFF.

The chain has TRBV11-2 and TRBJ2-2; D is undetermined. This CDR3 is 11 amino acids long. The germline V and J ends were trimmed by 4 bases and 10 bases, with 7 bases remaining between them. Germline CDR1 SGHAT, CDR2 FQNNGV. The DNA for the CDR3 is TGTGCCAGCAGCTCGCCGGCGGAGCTGTTTTTT. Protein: CASSSPAELFF. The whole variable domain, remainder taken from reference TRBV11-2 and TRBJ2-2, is EAGVAQSPRYKIIEKRQSVAFWCNPISGHATLYWYQQILGQGPKLLIQFQNNGVVDDSQLPKDRFSAERLKGVDSTLKIQPAKLEDSAVYLCASSSPAELFFGEGSRLTVL.

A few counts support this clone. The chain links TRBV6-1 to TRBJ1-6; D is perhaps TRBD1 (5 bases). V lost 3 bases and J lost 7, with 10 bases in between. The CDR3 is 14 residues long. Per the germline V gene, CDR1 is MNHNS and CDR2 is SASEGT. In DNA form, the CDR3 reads TGTGCCAGCAGTGACTCAGGGTCCAATTCACCCCTCCACTTT. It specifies CASSDSGSNSPLHF.

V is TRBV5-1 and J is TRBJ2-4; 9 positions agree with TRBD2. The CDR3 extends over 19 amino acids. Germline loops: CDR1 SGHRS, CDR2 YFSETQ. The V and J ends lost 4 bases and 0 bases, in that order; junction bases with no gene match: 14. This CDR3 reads CASSPESGGPTTAKNIQYF. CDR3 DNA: TGCGCCAGCAGCCCCGAGAGCGGGGGGCCAACGACAGCCAAAAACATTCAGTACTTC.

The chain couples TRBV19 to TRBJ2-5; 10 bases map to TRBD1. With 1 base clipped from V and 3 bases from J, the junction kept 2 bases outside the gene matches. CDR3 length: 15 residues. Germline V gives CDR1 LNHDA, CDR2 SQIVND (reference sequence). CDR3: CASSIGGTGEETQYF. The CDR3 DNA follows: TGTGCCAGTAGTATAGGCGGGACAGGGGAAGAGACCCAGTACTTC.

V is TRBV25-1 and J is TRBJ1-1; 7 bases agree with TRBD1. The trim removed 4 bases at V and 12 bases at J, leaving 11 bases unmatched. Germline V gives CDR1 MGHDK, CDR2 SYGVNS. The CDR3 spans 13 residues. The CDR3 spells CASSALTGQESFF. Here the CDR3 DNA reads TGTGCCAGCAGTGCCCTCACTGGACAGGAGTCTTTCTTT. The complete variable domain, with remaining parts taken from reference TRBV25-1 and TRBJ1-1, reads EADIYQTPRYLVIGTGKKITLECSQTMGHDKMYWYQQDPGMELHLIHYSYGVNSTEKGDLSSESTVSRIRTEHFPLTLESARPSHTSQYLCASSALTGQESFFGQGTRLTVV.

The CDR3 DNA is TGTGCCAGCAGCCCGGGACTAGCGGGGGGGACTCAGTACTTC. As protein: CASSPGLAGGTQYF. The gene calls are TRBV7-2 and TRBJ2-4; 16 positions match TRBD2. Unmatched junction bases numbered 4, after V lost 5 bases and J lost 12 bases. The CDR3 length is 14 residues. CDR1 and CDR2 from the germline V gene are SGHTA and FQGNSA.

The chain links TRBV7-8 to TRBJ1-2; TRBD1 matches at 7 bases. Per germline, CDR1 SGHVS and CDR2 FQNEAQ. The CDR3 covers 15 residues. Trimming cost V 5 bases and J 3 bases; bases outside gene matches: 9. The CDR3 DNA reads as TGTGCCAGCAGCCCGGAGGGACAGCTAGACTATGGCTACACCTTC. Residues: CASSPEGQLDYGYTF. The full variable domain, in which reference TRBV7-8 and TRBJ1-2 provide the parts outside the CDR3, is GAGVSQSPRYKVAKRGQDVALRCDPISGHVSLFWYQQALGQGPEFLTYFQNEAQLDKSGLPSDRFFAERPEGSVSTLKIQRTQQEDSAVYLCASSPEGQLDYGYTFGSGTRLTVV.